This entry features one T cell receptor (beta chain) sequence. Its antigen is unidentified. Treatment reported: 15 to 20 received Ad26.COV2.S at low or high dose, single or two shots; roughly five received placebo; per-sample allocation not given. Vaccine and placebo recipients were sampled on day 63 after the first injection. Its platform was an Ad26 vector, and its expressed antigen was Wuhan-strain SARS-CoV-2 spike. Germline assignment: CDR1 MNHEY and CDR2 SMNVEV (reference sequence). The CDR3 sequence is 17 residues long. V was shortened by 5 bases and J by 0 bases, with 17 bases between the two germline ends. The data belong to a study of Ad26.COV2.S vaccination and SARS-CoV-2 variants. Study in general: A COV1001 Ad26.COV2.S trial-arm participant provided the sample. Ad26.COV2.S shots went into the muscle once or twice, 56 days apart.

Study-wide results and limits: Spike-specific TCR breadth was greater in vaccine than placebo recipients.

The data were produced by immunoSEQ multiplex PCR, yet TCRdb's version contains in-frame clones alone and is incomplete. The table lists approximately 410,000 clones, roughly 88% of them singletons. The rearrangement joins TRBV27 to TRBJ2-4; D is unclear. This TCR was sampled from a person between 18 and 65 years old who received the Ad26.COV2.S COVID-19 vaccine or a placebo. The sequencing used peripheral blood, collected in a trial of Ad26.COV2.S vaccine versus placebo. This CDR3 reads CASSPLDGFLAKNIQYF. CDR3 bases: TGTGCCAGCAGTCCATTGGACGGGTTCCTAGCCAAAAACATTCAGTACTTC.